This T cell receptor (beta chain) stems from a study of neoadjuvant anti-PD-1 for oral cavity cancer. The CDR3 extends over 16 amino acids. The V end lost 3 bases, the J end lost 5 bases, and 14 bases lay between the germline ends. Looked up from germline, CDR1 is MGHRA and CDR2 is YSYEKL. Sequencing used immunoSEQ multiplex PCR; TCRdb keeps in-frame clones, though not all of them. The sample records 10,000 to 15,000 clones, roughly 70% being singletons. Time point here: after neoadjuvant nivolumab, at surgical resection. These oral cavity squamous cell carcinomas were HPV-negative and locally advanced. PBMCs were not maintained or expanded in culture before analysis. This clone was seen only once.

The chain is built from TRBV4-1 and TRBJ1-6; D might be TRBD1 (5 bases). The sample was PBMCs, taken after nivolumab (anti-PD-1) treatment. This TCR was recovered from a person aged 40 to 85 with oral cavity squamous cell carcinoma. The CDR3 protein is CASSQGLGENNSPLHF. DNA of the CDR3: TGCGCCAGCAGCCAGGGGCTGGGGGAGAATAATTCACCCCTCCACTTT.